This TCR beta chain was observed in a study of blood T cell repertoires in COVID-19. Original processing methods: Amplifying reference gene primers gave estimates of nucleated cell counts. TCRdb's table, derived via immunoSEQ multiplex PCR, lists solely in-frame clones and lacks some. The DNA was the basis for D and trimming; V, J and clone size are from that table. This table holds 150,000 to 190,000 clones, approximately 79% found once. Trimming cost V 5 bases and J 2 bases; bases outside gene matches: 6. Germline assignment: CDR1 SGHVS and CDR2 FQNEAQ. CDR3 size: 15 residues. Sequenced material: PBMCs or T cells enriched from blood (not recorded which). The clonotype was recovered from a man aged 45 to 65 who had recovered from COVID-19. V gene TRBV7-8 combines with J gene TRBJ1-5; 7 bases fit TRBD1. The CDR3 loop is CASSQQTGGNQPQHF. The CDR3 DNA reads TGTGCCAGCAGCCAACAAACAGGGGGCAATCAGCCCCAGCATTTT.